Below, 5 T cell receptor beta chains from the same sample are listed, as sequenced in a study of molecular identifiers for immune sequencing clone quantification. TCRdb independently ran MiXCR on the PCR reads; one entry per CDR3 protein. Of 600,000 to 650,000 distinct CDR3 sequences listed, just under 20% are singletons. The sample consisted of naive CD8+ T cells from blood, with Jurkat cell RNA spiked in. The sample's subset: FACS-sorted CD8+CD4-CCR7+CD45RA+ naive T cells. These receptors came from a human donor in good health. Some libraries in this study had Jurkat cell RNA spiked in.

Concerning this clonotype itself: A much larger clone differs by one base, so this may be a read error. Lacking the conserved final phenylalanine or tryptophan, this CDR3 likely reflects a read error. This chain uses TRBV14 with TRBJ2-2; possible D gene TRBD1, 6 bases. The ends were cut back, 3 bases at V and 1 base at J, with 18 bases in the middle. The germline gives CDR1 SGHDN, CDR2 FVKESK. The CDR3 has 18 residues. The DNA of the CDR3 is TGTGCCAGCAGCCACCAACCAACCGGGACAAGGAACACCGGGGAGCTGTTTGTT. Its translation is CASSHQPTGTRNTGELFV.

This clonotype was seen more than once but under ten times. The gene calls are TRBV12-3 or TRBV12-4 and TRBJ2-1, with a tentative D call TRBD1 (6 bases). Trimming removed 4 bases at V and 6 bases at J, with 10 bases between. This CDR3 comprises 13 residues. Written as DNA, the CDR3 is TGTGCCAGCAGTTCCGACAGGCCCAATGAGCAGTTCTTC. Protein product: CASSSDRPNEQFF.

This clonotype was detected ten times or more. J is TRBJ2-3 and V is TRBV3-1; the D gene is possibly TRBD2 (6 bases). Per the germline V gene, CDR1 is LGHDT and CDR2 is YNNKEL (reference sequence). CDR3 length: 18 amino acids. Trimming pared 0 bases from V and 3 bases from J, leaving 19 bases between. In DNA, the CDR3 is TGTGCCAGCAGCCAAGATTACGGGGGACCTACCCCTACAGATACGCAGTATTTT. Residues: CASSQDYGGPTPTDTQYF.

This clonotype was seen many times. The V and J genes are TRBV2 and TRBJ2-3; a possible D gene is TRBD1 (5 bases). CDR1 and CDR2 (germline): SNHLY, FYNNEI. The CDR3 spans 14 residues. The V end was cut by 2 bases, the J end by 3 bases, with 9 bases between. Here the CDR3 reads CASSERGWTDTQYF. CDR3 DNA sequence: TGTGCCAGCAGTGAAAGGGGTTGGACAGATACGCAGTATTTT.

This clonotype was counted at least ten times. The rearrangement joins TRBV29-1 to TRBJ2-1; weak D call: TRBD1 (5 bases). The CDR3 has 14 amino acids. CDR1 and CDR2 from the germline V gene are SQVTM and ANQGSEA. Trimming removed 0 bases from V and 9 bases from J, with 15 bases in between. CDR3 coding DNA: TGCAGCGTTGAAGATTTGGGGCCGGTTGGTGAGCAGTTCTTC. Residues: CSVEDLGPVGEQFF.